The clone carrying this T cell receptor (beta chain) was detected a few times. Its antigen remains unknown. The CDR3 consists of 15 residues. CDR1 MNHEY and CDR2 SVGEGT come from the germline V gene. The V end was cut by 2 bases, the J end by 0 bases, with 8 bases between. Primed by a sample-barcoded 5' primer and a J-beta primer mix, a second PCR proceeded for 7 to 11 cycles. Each CDR3 protein is one row after TCRdb ran MiXCR on the 5' RACE reads. The repertoire has hundreds of thousands of distinct CDR3 sequences, just over 55% of them found once; the top ten carry around a quarter. The data belong to a study of blood T cells in healthy people across ages. Study-level findings and limits: With unsorted PBMCs, a conclusive comparison of naive versus antigen-experienced cells was not possible. More naive CD4+ cells and higher diversity marked long-lived donors relative to aged donors. The recorded TCR beta diversity per million T cells decreased in a roughly linear manner with age.

This receptor was taken from a man in his forties in good health. Material for sequencing was blood. This rearrangement joins TRBV6-2 or TRBV6-3 to TRBJ2-1; tentatively, D is TRBD2 (5 bases). CDR3 DNA sequence: TGTGCCAGCAGTTACGTCGGGGTCTCCTACAATGAGCAGTTCTTC. Translation gives CASSYVGVSYNEQFF.